What follows are 20 T cell receptor beta chains derived from one specimen sequenced in a study of shared clonotypes between healthy human individuals. The assay was immunoSEQ multiplex PCR, and TCRdb's table has in-frame clones only and misses some. The data hold approximately 2.1 million clones, with 90% to 95% observed a single time. The sample comprised naive CD4+ T cells from PBMCs. Described subset: CD45RA+ positively selected. The origin of the receptors is a man aged 18 to 30 in good health. Some clones in this sample may be carry-over from other donors' samples.

The chain links TRBV5-1 to TRBJ2-1; 14 bases align to TRBD2. Germline CDR1 reads SGHRS; CDR2 reads YFSETQ. The V segment lost 0 bases and the J segment 9 bases; nucleotides outside the gene matches: 5. The CDR3 totals 16 residues. The CDR3: CASSLAGLAGVVEQFF. The DNA of the CDR3 is TGCGCCAGCAGCTTGGCGGGACTAGCGGGAGTGGTTGAGCAGTTCTTC.

CDR3 loop: CASGRLENTGELFF. For the CDR3, the DNA is TGCGCCTCCGGCCGGCTAGAGAACACCGGGGAGCTGTTTTTT. The chain is built from TRBV5-1 and TRBJ2-2, with D hard to call. The CDR3 spans 14 residues. Trimming cost V 10 bases and J 1 base, with 14 bases left between them. The germline V gene encodes CDR1 SGHRS and CDR2 YFSETQ.

About this clone itself: Sequence at one end of the junction differs from germline and may be a read error. The rearrangement links TRBV4-2 to TRBJ2-7; a possible D gene is TRBD1 (6 bases). The germline V gene encodes CDR1 LGHNA and CDR2 YNFKEQ. The length of the CDR3 is 16 residues. The DNA for the CDR3 is TGTGCCAGCACCCAAGGGACCGGGACATCGTCCTACGAGCAGTACTTC. Translated, it gives CASTQGTGTSSYEQYF.

V gene TRBV2 combines with J gene TRBJ1-4, with 7 nucleotides matching TRBD1. Germline loops: CDR1 SNHLY, CDR2 FYNNEI. The CDR3 has 14 amino acids. J was trimmed by 5 bases and V by 7 bases; bases with no gene match: 7. The CDR3 nucleotides are TGTGCCAGCACCGAAGACAGGGCCAATGAAAAACTGTTTTTT. As protein: CASTEDRANEKLFF.

The chain combines TRBV10-2 with TRBJ1-1; a weak D match, TRBD1 (6 bases). This CDR3 contains 14 residues. V lost 6 bases, J lost 1 base, and 12 bases lay in between. Looked up from germline, CDR1 is WSHSY and CDR2 is SAAADI. CDR3 DNA: TGCGCCAGCAGACGAGGGGGTACGAACACTGAAGCTTTCTTT. Its protein product is CASRRGGTNTEAFF.

The chain joins TRBV6-1 to TRBJ1-5; 10 bases fit TRBD1. V was clipped by 1 base and J by 0 bases; unmatched bases: 24. Germline-derived CDR1 and CDR2 are MNHNS and SASEGT. This CDR3 contains 24 residues. In nucleotides, the CDR3 is TGTGCCAGCAGTGAAGAGCGCCTGCAGGGACAGGGGTCCTCATACCGGGGTAGCAATCAGCCCCAGCATTTT. Translated, it gives CASSEERLQGQGSSYRGSNQPQHF.

The chain links TRBV29-1 to TRBJ1-1, with D possibly being TRBD1 (5 bases). The CDR3 has 12 amino acids. V was clipped by 7 bases and J by 4 bases, with 13 bases between them. Germline V lookup: CDR1 SQVTM, CDR2 ANQGSEA. The CDR3 reads CSASGYPTEAFF. CDR3 coding DNA: TGCAGCGCATCAGGGTACCCCACTGAAGCTTTCTTT.

As for this clone: Other DNA sequences of this sample code for an identical CDR3. The rearrangement joins TRBV11-3 to TRBJ2-1; D not certain. From germline, CDR1 is SGHNT and CDR2 YENEEA. This CDR3 has 13 residues. V lost 2 bases, J lost 4 bases, and 6 bases lay in between. DNA of the CDR3: TGTGCCAGCAGCTTAAACAATTACAATGAGCAGTTCTTC. Protein sequence: CASSLNNYNEQFF. The full variable domain, its missing parts supplied by reference TRBV11-3 and TRBJ2-1, is EAGVVQSPRYKIIEKKQPVAFWCNPISGHNTLYWYLQNLGQGPELLIRYENEEAVDDSQLPKDRFSAERLKGVDSTLKIQPAELGDSAVYLCASSLNNYNEQFFGPGTRLTVL.

Turning to this clone: The sample has other DNA sequences that encode this CDR3 too. This chain uses TRBV28 with TRBJ2-1; 8 bases align to TRBD1. In germline, CDR1 is MDHEN, CDR2 SYDVKM. The CDR3 totals 12 residues. Unmatched junction bases numbered 2, after V lost 5 bases and J lost 8 bases. CDR3 residues: CASSLTGDEQFF. The CDR3 coding sequence is TGTGCCAGCAGTCTGACAGGGGATGAGCAGTTCTTC. Supplemented by reference TRBV28 and TRBJ2-1, the full variable domain reads DVKVTQSSRYLVKRTGEKVFLECVQDMDHENMFWYRQDPGLGLRLIYFSYDVKMKEKGDIPEGYSVSREKKERFSLILESASTNQTSMYLCASSLTGDEQFFGPGTRLTVL.

The chain carries TRBV5-4 and TRBJ2-5, with unresolved D. In germline, CDR1 is SGHNT, CDR2 YYREEE (reference sequence). The V gene lost 0 bases and the J gene lost 2 bases, with 11 bases spanning the gap. The CDR3 runs 15 residues. This CDR3 reads CASSLAWSSQETQYF. In DNA, the CDR3 is TGTGCCAGCAGCTTGGCATGGTCGTCTCAAGAGACCCAGTACTTC.

This clone is a singleton in its sample. The chain combines TRBV29-1 with TRBJ2-5; TRBD2 might be the D (5 bases). The J call could be wrong; TRBJ2-7 is a better fit for the DNA end. The length of the CDR3 is 14 residues. CDR1 SQVTM and CDR2 ANQGSEA come from the germline V gene. CDR3 nucleotide sequence: TGCAGCGCCCGGAAAAGGACTGAAAGCTACGAGCAGTACTTC. Residues: CSARKRTESYEQYF.

This chain uses TRBV5-1 with TRBJ2-7, with TRBD2 identical over 8 bases. J was trimmed by 3 bases and V by 6 bases; bases with no gene match: 8. Germline CDR1 reads SGHRS; CDR2 reads YFSETQ. CDR3 length: 14 residues. The CDR3 sequence is CASMGGTSNYEQYF. In nucleotides, the CDR3 is TGCGCCAGCATGGGCGGGACTAGTAACTACGAGCAGTACTTC.

Of note for this clone: At the DNA level, this CDR3 is encoded by other sequences in the same sample as well. The V gene is TRBV18, the J gene TRBJ2-3; perhaps D is TRBD1 or TRBD2 (5 bases each). Per germline, CDR1 KGHSH and CDR2 LQKENI. The CDR3 loop spans 14 amino acids. V lost 3 bases and J lost 1, with 8 bases in between. The CDR3, as DNA: TGTGCCAGCTCACCGGGACGGGGCACAGATACGCAGTATTTT. Residues: CASSPGRGTDTQYF.

The chain employs TRBV11-2 and TRBJ2-1; 11 bases fit TRBD2. The CDR3 covers 15 residues. Trimming took 2 bases from V and 8 from J; bases not matched to a gene: 5. Germline-derived CDR1 and CDR2 are SGHAT and FQNNGV. CDR3 nucleotides: TGTGCCAGCAGCTTAATCCTAGCGGGAGGCGATGAGCAGTTCTTC. Protein product: CASSLILAGGDEQFF. Full variable domain (remainder filled in from reference TRBV11-2 and TRBJ2-1): EAGVAQSPRYKIIEKRQSVAFWCNPISGHATLYWYQQILGQGPKLLIQFQNNGVVDDSQLPKDRFSAERLKGVDSTLKIQPAKLEDSAVYLCASSLILAGGDEQFFGPGTRLTVL.

A word on this clone: The sample holds other DNA sequences that translate to the same CDR3. The CDR3 loop reads CASSERQGGETQYF. The CDR3 bases are TGTGCCAGCAGTGAAAGGCAGGGAGGCGAGACCCAGTACTTC. The rearrangement uses TRBV2 and TRBJ2-5; maybe TRBD2 (6 bases). This CDR3 has 14 amino acids. Germline values: CDR1 SNHLY, CDR2 FYNNEI. Deletions cut 2 bases from V and 5 bases from J, with 12 bases between.

The V and J genes are TRBV5-1 and TRBJ1-1, with unresolved D. Germline V gene lookup returns CDR1 SGHRS and CDR2 YFSETQ. V dropped 4 bases and J dropped 1 base, with 14 bases sitting between them. This CDR3 spans 15 amino acids. CDR3 DNA sequence: TGCGCCAGCAGCACCCCGGACGGTTCGAACACTGAAGCTTTCTTT. It translates to CASSTPDGSNTEAFF. The entire variable domain, with the rest obtained from reference TRBV5-1 and TRBJ1-1, is as follows: KAGVTQTPRYLIKTRGQQVTLSCSPISGHRSVSWYQQTPGQGLQFLFEYFSETQRNKGNFPGRFSGRQFSNSRSEMNVSTLELGDSALYLCASSTPDGSNTEAFFGQGTRLTVV.

The V gene is TRBV5-1, the J gene TRBJ2-7, with 12 positions matching TRBD2. The germline gives CDR1 SGHRS, CDR2 YFSETQ. After removal of 3 bases from V and 0 bases from J, the junction contained 4 bases not matched to a gene. The CDR3 covers 16 residues. For the CDR3, the DNA is TGCGCCAGCAGCTGGTCACTAGCGGGAGGCTCCTACGAGCAGTACTTC. Its translation: CASSWSLAGGSYEQYF.

The V gene is TRBV15, the J gene TRBJ1-2; weak D call: TRBD1 (5 bases). In germline, CDR1 is LNHNV, CDR2 YYDKDF (reference sequence). V lost 0 bases to trimming and J lost 3 bases, with 8 bases between them. The CDR3 covers 14 residues. The CDR3 sequence is CATSRDRGDYGYTF. As DNA, the CDR3 is TGTGCCACCAGCAGAGATCGAGGGGACTATGGCTACACCTTC.

This chain uses TRBV2 with TRBJ2-7; D is unresolved. The V end was cut by 2 bases, the J end by 4 bases, with 6 bases between. The CDR3 runs 12 residues. Germline values: CDR1 SNHLY, CDR2 FYNNEI. Here the CDR3 DNA reads TGTGCCAGCAGTGAATTGGTATACGAGCAGTACTTC. Protein sequence: CASSELVYEQYF.

Note on this clone: Other DNA sequences in the sample encode the same CDR3. The chain has TRBV4-1 and TRBJ1-2; D is ambiguous. The CDR3 has 11 amino acids. In germline, CDR1 is MGHRA, CDR2 YSYEKL. The ends were cut back, 3 bases at V and 8 bases at J, with 7 bases in the middle. CDR3 region: CASSHFGGYTF. The CDR3 coding sequence is TGCGCCAGCAGCCATTTTGGAGGCTACACCTTC.